This T cell receptor beta chain was identified during a study of T cell responses to AZD1222 COVID-19 vaccine. Study results and caveats: Following two doses of AZD1222, Spike-specific TCR breadth and depth rose. The span of vaccine-associated CD4 TCRs extended across spike, with dominance at 160-218 and 743-854. At baseline, just a handful of AZD1222 recipients tested seropositive.

Only in-frame clones appear in the TCRdb table, and some are missing; sequencing was by immunoSEQ multiplex PCR. This sample has 150,000 to 200,000 clones, with 85% to 90% found just once. Some second doses came at about 4 weeks and others at about 12 weeks; these were pooled. V was clipped by 2 bases and J by 4 bases; unmatched bases: 1. Germline values: CDR1 ENHRY, CDR2 SYGVKD. The CDR3 totals 14 residues. Note on this clone: Its antigen is unidentified.

This TCR was recovered from an adult who received the AZD1222 COVID-19 vaccine. The sequencing used peripheral blood, collected 28 days after the second AZD1222 dose. This rearrangement joins TRBV10-3 to TRBJ1-2; 10 positions match TRBD1. CDR3 in DNA: TGTGCCATCAGTGAGGGGACAGGGGCCTATGGCTACACCTTC. This codes for CAISEGTGAYGYTF.